Below, one T cell receptor (beta chain) is given with its context. Using a J-beta primer mix together with a sample-barcoded 5' primer, a second PCR was run for about 7 to 12 cycles. TCRdb itself ran the 5' RACE reads through MiXCR, one entry per CDR3 protein. The repertoire holds 1.5 million to 2 million distinct CDR3 sequences, with roughly 52% as singletons. The CDR3 covers 16 residues. Trimming took 3 bases from V and 0 from J; bases not matched to a gene: 9. In germline, CDR1 is SGDLS, CDR2 YYNGEE. The entry originates in a study of blood T cells in healthy people across ages. Study information: Per two T cells, template switching captured roughly one barcoded beta molecule.

Each sample used at least 7 million PBMCs. Input material: blood. The chain employs TRBV9 and TRBJ2-7, with TRBD2 matching over 7 bases. This receptor was taken from a woman aged 40 to 49 in good health. The CDR3 bases are TGTGCCAGCAGCGACCGGGGCGGGGGAAACTCCTACGAGCAGTACTTC. Translating gives CASSDRGGGNSYEQYF.